The rows below give T cell receptor beta chains drawn from one sample of a study of T cell responses to AZD1222 COVID-19 vaccine. Profiling relied on immunoSEQ multiplex PCR, and the TCRdb table lists in-frame clones only, not all of them. This table has 150,000 to 200,000 clones, under 95% appearing once. Specimen: peripheral blood, collected 28 days after the second AZD1222 dose. These receptor sequences come from an adult who received the AZD1222 COVID-19 vaccine. Each CDR3 is given with its conserved first and last residue. D genes are given only for firm matches. Clone size is stated in some rows and not others, as once, few, many or a class when expanded.

DNA	CDR3	V	J	size	D
TGTGCCAGCAGCCCGTGGTTCAGAGGGGTTTCTAACCGCGACACTGAAGCTTTCTTT	CASSPWFRGVSNRDTEAFF	TRBV11-2	TRBJ1-1	.	.
TGTGCCAGTACCCCTGGGGGGGCTTCTAACTATGGCTACACCTTC	CASTPGGASNYGYTF	TRBV19	TRBJ1-2	.	.
TGTGCCAGCAGCTTTAACTGGGAAGGACCCGAAGCTTTCTTT	CASSFNWEGPEAFF	TRBV7-2	TRBJ1-1	.	.
TGCGCCAGCAGCTTGGGGGTTGGGCTCACAGATACGCAGTATTTT	CASSLGVGLTDTQYF	TRBV5-1	TRBJ2-3	.	.
TGTGCCAGCAGTGATGGTCAGGGGGAAACCGGGGAGCTGTTTTTT	CASSDGQGETGELFF	TRBV6-4	TRBJ2-2	.	TRBD1
TGTGCCAGCAGCCAACAGTGGGAGGACGGCTACACCTTC	CASSQQWEDGYTF	TRBV3-1/TRBV3-2	TRBJ1-2	once	.
TGTGCCAGCAGCCTCCGGGAGAGGTACTCTGGAAACACCATATATTTT	CASSLRERYSGNTIYF	TRBV13	TRBJ1-3	.	.
TGTGCCATCAGTGAGGGGACTGGCAATGAAAAACTGTTTTTT	CAISEGTGNEKLFF	TRBV10-3	TRBJ1-4	.	.
TGTGCCAGCAGCTTAGTACGAAACCAAGAGACCCAGTACTTC	CASSLVRNQETQYF	TRBV7-9	TRBJ2-5	once	.
TGTGCCAGCAGCCACCGTAGTGGGGGGCAGGGGTATGGCTACACCTTC	CASSHRSGGQGYGYTF	TRBV3-1/TRBV3-2	TRBJ1-2	.	.
TGTGCCAGCAGTTCAACTAGCGGGGGGATCCCCTACAATGAGCAGTTCTTC	CASSSTSGGIPYNEQFF	TRBV27	TRBJ2-1	.	TRBD2
TGTGCCATCAGGGGACAGGGGGCAAACTATGGCTACACCTTC	CAIRGQGANYGYTF	TRBV10-3	TRBJ1-2	.	TRBD1
TGTGCCAGCAGTGAAGCCCGGGGACAGGGGAGTTACTACGAGCAGTACTTC	CASSEARGQGSYYEQYF	TRBV6-1	TRBJ2-7	.	TRBD1
TGTGCCAGCAGCTTAGTTCGAGGGGACAGGGGGCGCGGTGGTTCACCCCTCCACTTT	CASSLVRGDRGRGGSPLHF	TRBV7-6	TRBJ1-6	.	TRBD1
TGTGCCAGCAGCCTGAACACGAATCAGCCCCAGCATTTT	CASSLNTNQPQHF	TRBV27	TRBJ1-5	.	.
TGTGCTGTGCCGACCACTGAAGCTTTCTTT	CAVPTTEAFF	TRBV7-5	TRBJ1-1	.	.
TGTGCCAGCAGTCCTGACAGTTACAATGAGCAGTTCTTC	CASSPDSYNEQFF	TRBV12-3/TRBV12-4	TRBJ2-1	.	.
TGTGCCAGCGGATACGGCGGTACCTACGAGCAGTACTTC	CASGYGGTYEQYF	TRBV3-1/TRBV3-2	TRBJ2-7	.	.
TGTGCCAGCAGTTCGACAGGATTCACTAATGAAAAACTGTTTTTT	CASSSTGFTNEKLFF	TRBV27	TRBJ1-4	.	.
TGTGCCAGCAGCTTACAGGACAACTACAATGAGCAGTTCTTC	CASSLQDNYNEQFF	TRBV7-9	TRBJ2-1	.	.
TGTGCCAGCACCACACAGGTCTACCCAGAGACCCAGTACTTC	CASTTQVYPETQYF	TRBV7-9	TRBJ2-5	.	.
TGTGCCAGCAGCAACATCTACGAGCAGTACTTC	CASSNIYEQYF	TRBV2	TRBJ2-7	.	.
TGTGCCAGCAGCCCGACGTCTCAGGGGGCACGTAATTCACCCCTCCACTTT	CASSPTSQGARNSPLHF	TRBV9	TRBJ1-6	.	TRBD1
TGTGCCAGTAGCCCACTAGCGGGGAGTCCCGGAGAGCAGTACTTC	CASSPLAGSPGEQYF	TRBV19	TRBJ2-7	.	TRBD2
TGTGCCAGTAGCAACGGAGTCCCTGGGGACACTGAAGCTTTCTTT	CASSNGVPGDTEAFF	TRBV19	TRBJ1-1	.	.
TGTGCCAGCAGTGAGGCTAGCGGGGGGGCCCGCGAGCAGTACTTC	CASSEASGGAREQYF	TRBV6-1	TRBJ2-7	.	TRBD2
TGTGCCAGCAGTTCAAGACAGGGGGCAGGAAATGAGCAGTTCTTC	CASSSRQGAGNEQFF	TRBV27	TRBJ2-1	.	TRBD1
TGTGCCAGCAGCTCGAGATTCCCCAGGGGACCCTCCTACGAGCAGTACTTC	CASSSRFPRGPSYEQYF	TRBV7-8	TRBJ2-7	.	.
TGTGCCAGCAGGAGAGCTACATCTTCCTACACCTTC	CASRRATSSYTF	TRBV6-5	TRBJ1-2	.	.
TGCGCCAGCAGCCCGGGAACGAGCCGGGCAGATACGCAGTATTTT	CASSPGTSRADTQYF	TRBV4-1	TRBJ2-3	.	.
TGCGCCAGCAGCTTACAGGGGTTAAGTGACACTGAAGCTTTCTTT	CASSLQGLSDTEAFF	TRBV5-1	TRBJ1-1	.	TRBD1
TGTGCCAGCAGCCAGTACGATAAGTGGGCTGAAGCTTTCTTT	CASSQYDKWAEAFF	TRBV4-2	TRBJ1-1	.	.
TGTGCCAGCAGCGTAGCCTCAACCGGGGGAGAAGATACGCAGTATTTT	CASSVASTGGEDTQYF	TRBV9	TRBJ2-3	.	.
TGTGCCAGCAGTGATGGGGGAGCTGGCTACACCTTC	CASSDGGAGYTF	TRBV6-1	TRBJ1-2	.	.
TGTGCCAGCTCACCCGGACAGGGAGAAGCTTTCTTT	CASSPGQGEAFF	TRBV18	TRBJ1-1	.	TRBD1
TGTGCCAGCAGTTTCGGGACAGCCTATAATTCACCCCTCCACTTT	CASSFGTAYNSPLHF	TRBV2	TRBJ1-6	.	TRBD1
TGTGCCAGTACACCGGATATGGGGGGCACCGGGGAGCTGTTTTTT	CASTPDMGGTGELFF	TRBV19	TRBJ2-2	.	.
TGTGCCAGCAGCATCTTCTACACAGGCTACGAGCAGTACTTC	CASSIFYTGYEQYF	TRBV13	TRBJ2-7	.	.
TGTGCCAGCAGTCCCCGGCGGGGGGCTTCGGATACGCAGTATTTT	CASSPRRGASDTQYF	TRBV27	TRBJ2-3	.	TRBD2
TGTGCCAGCAGCGTAGAGGGACAGCCTTATAATTCACCCCTCCACTTT	CASSVEGQPYNSPLHF	TRBV11-2	TRBJ1-6	.	TRBD1
TGCGCCAGCAGAGAGGAGGGGGACAGGTCCCCGGCTAATGAAAAACTGTTTTTT	CASREEGDRSPANEKLFF	TRBV5-1	TRBJ1-4	.	TRBD1
TGTGCCAGCAGCCCCGCCCCAGGGCACGCAACTAATGAAAAACTGTTTTTT	CASSPAPGHATNEKLFF	TRBV11-2	TRBJ1-4	.	.
TGTGCCAGCTCACCTGTCGGGAATGAGCAGTTCTTC	CASSPVGNEQFF	TRBV18	TRBJ2-1	.	.
TGTGCCATCAGGGGTACAGGGGCAGATACGCAGTATTTT	CAIRGTGADTQYF	TRBV10-3	TRBJ2-3	.	TRBD1
TGTGCCAGCTCACCACCGAATCAGAAAAATGAAAAACTGTTTTTT	CASSPPNQKNEKLFF	TRBV18	TRBJ1-4	.	.
TGTGCCAGCAGTTTAGAGGGTCTTGGCTACACCTTC	CASSLEGLGYTF	TRBV6-5	TRBJ1-2	.	.
TGTGCCAGCAGCCAAGTTACGGGGGGTAGGACCGGGGAGCTGTTTTTT	CASSQVTGGRTGELFF	TRBV3-1/TRBV3-2	TRBJ2-2	.	TRBD2
TGTGCCAGCAGCTTGACAGGGCTAGCCTCACCCCTCCACTTT	CASSLTGLASPLHF	TRBV5-6	TRBJ1-6	.	.
TGTGCCATCAGTGAGTCAGGTACCCAAGCAGGGGAGTATGAGTCAGATACGCAGTATTTT	CAISESGTQAGEYESDTQYF	TRBV10-3	TRBJ2-3	.	.
TGCGCCAGCAGCCGTCAAACTAGCGGGGGGGCCAGTGAGCAGTTCTTC	CASSRQTSGGASEQFF	TRBV4-1	TRBJ2-1	.	TRBD2
TGTGCCAGCAGCTTGGACTCTAATGAAAAACTGTTTTTT	CASSLDSNEKLFF	TRBV9	TRBJ1-4	.	.
TGTGCCAGCAGTTACTCTTCATCCTCGGTCTATGGCTACACCTTC	CASSYSSSSVYGYTF	TRBV6-5	TRBJ1-2	.	.
TGTGCCAGCAGCGCGAAGGAGTCTGCTGGGTCTAATGAAAAACTGTTTTTT	CASSAKESAGSNEKLFF	TRBV7-9	TRBJ1-4	.	.
TGTGCCAGCATCAACACCCGGGACAGGCCCAGGTCCACTGAAGCTTTCTTT	CASINTRDRPRSTEAFF	TRBV5-6	TRBJ1-1	.	TRBD1
TGCAGCGTTGAAAGCGGGGGCACAGATACGCAGTATTTT	CSVESGGTDTQYF	TRBV29-1	TRBJ2-3	.	TRBD2
TGTGCCAGCAGTCCCCGGTCTCGGACATCACCCCTCCACTTT	CASSPRSRTSPLHF	TRBV27	TRBJ1-6	.	.
TGCAGCGTTGAAGAGGGACAGGGGGGAGAAAGCTACACCTTC	CSVEEGQGGESYTF	TRBV29-1	TRBJ1-2	.	TRBD1